The clone carrying this T cell receptor (beta chain) was recorded a few times. This entry is derived from a study of blood T cells in healthy people across ages. A second PCR, run for about 7 to 11 cycles, used a sample-barcoded 5' primer plus a J-beta primer mix. Each CDR3 protein is one row after TCRdb ran MiXCR on the 5' RACE reads. The table includes approximately 580,000 distinct CDR3 sequences, 24% detected once. The germline V and J ends were trimmed by 3 bases and 0 bases, with 11 bases remaining between them. Germline V CDR1 and CDR2: MDHEN, SYDVKM. This CDR3 has 16 amino acids. The same specimen was also included in a second study, on T cells of mothers and their children.

The chain has TRBV28 and TRBJ1-4; D call uncertain. Sequenced material: blood. The clonotype was recovered from a boy between 5 and 17 years old in good health. CDR3 nucleotides: TGTGCCAGCAGTTTTTATGGGCGTGCAACTAATGAAAAACTGTTTTTT. Residues: CASSFYGRATNEKLFF.